The 30 T cell receptor beta chains reported below all come from one sample, sequenced in a study of kidney transplant recipient with SARS-CoV-2 infection. TCRdb itself ran the reads through MiXCR, one entry per CDR3 protein. The sample shows approximately 240,000 distinct CDR3 sequences, 29% of them seen only once. The specimen was a blood sample, collected at baseline and between days 110 and 120 from a kidney transplant recipient. The receptors were gathered from a male patient between 25 and 39 years old who had COVID-19 and was a kidney transplant recipient. Some T cells may arise from the graft donor.

Note on this clonotype: A much larger clone lies one base from this, so it may be a read error. This rearrangement joins TRBV5-1 to TRBJ1-2, with D hard to call. The CDR3 sequence is 12 residues long. The germline V gene has CDR1 SGHRS and CDR2 YFSETQ. Trimming took off 0 bases at V and 8 bases at J, with 8 bases between the two ends. The CDR3, as DNA: TGCGCCAGCAGCTTGGAGGAGACCGGCTACACCTTC. The encoded protein is CASSLEETGYTF.

Worth noting for this clonotype: This may be a read error: a much more frequent sequence differs by one nucleotide. The rearrangement uses TRBV11-1 and TRBJ1-2; D remains unclear. The CDR3 runs 17 residues. Germline CDR1 SGHAT, CDR2 FQDESV (reference sequence). DNA of the CDR3: TGTGCCGGCAGCATGCAAATTAAGGCTGGAAAGACCTATGGCTACACCTTC. As protein: CAGSMQIKAGKTYGYTF.

This clonotype was counted once. A much larger clone lies one base from this, so it may be a read error. This sequence joins TRBV8-2 and TRBJ1-2. TRBV8-2 is described as a pseudogene. The CDR3 covers 16 residues. CDR3 in DNA: TGTGGCAGTGTTGTTGATGATAGCCGAAAGACCTATGGCTACACCTTC. Amino acids: CGSVVDDSRKTYGYTF.

To note about this clonotype: A much bigger clone sits one base away, suggesting this may be a read error. V and J are TRBV5-1 and TRBJ1-6; 7 nucleotides agree with TRBD1. From germline, CDR1 is SGHRS and CDR2 YFSETQ. The V gene end was trimmed by 4 bases and the J gene end by 6 bases; junction bases not matched to a gene: 4. The CDR3 covers 14 residues. This chain's CDR3 is CASSGSGGNSPLHF. The CDR3 DNA follows: TGCGCCAGCAGCGGCTCAGGGGGTAATTCACCCCTCCACTTT.

This clonotype was seen a few times. This sequence joins TRBV7-2 and TRBJ2-5, with D possibly matching TRBD1 (6 bases). The CDR3 has 15 amino acids. V was pared by 5 bases and J by 1 base, with 14 bases between. Germline CDR1 and CDR2: SGHTA and FQGNSA. The CDR3 sequence: CASSLLVGGQETQYF. CDR3 sequence (DNA): TGTGCCAGCAGCCTATTGGTAGGGGGCCAAGAGACCCAGTACTTC.

In its sample, this clonotype was seen many times. The V call is TRBV9, the J call TRBJ2-7; D is possibly TRBD1 (5 bases). The V gene's germline CDR1 is SGDLS and CDR2 YYNGEE. The V gene lost 5 bases and the J gene lost 2 bases, with 11 bases spanning the gap. The CDR3 sequence is 13 residues long. DNA of the CDR3: TGTGCCAGCAGTTCAGGGTCTGCCTACGAGCAGTACTTC. It yields the protein CASSSGSAYEQYF.

Concerning this clonotype itself: A read error may explain this, as a much larger clone is one base away. The rearrangement links TRBV7-9 to TRBJ2-2; 8 nucleotides agree with TRBD2. The CDR3 has 15 amino acids. Germline V gene sequence: CDR1 SEHNR, CDR2 FQNEAQ (reference sequence). CDR3: CTSSLVREGAGELFF. The CDR3 region has the DNA TGTACCAGCAGCTTAGTTCGGGAGGGCGCCGGGGAGCTGTTTTTT.

This clonotype was detected ten times or more. This chain connects TRBV10-2 to TRBJ1-2, with D uncertain. This CDR3 is 17 amino acids long. The V gene's germline CDR1 is WSHSY and CDR2 SAAADI. V lost 5 bases, J lost 4 bases, and 23 bases lay in between. CDR3 residues: CASSRLITSRKTYGYTF. For the CDR3, the DNA is TGCGCCAGCAGTAGGCTTATCACTTCTAGAAAGACCTATGGCTACACCTTC.

Turning to this clonotype: One end of the junction fails to match germline, which may point to a read error. The chain uses TRBV6-5 and TRBJ2-3; TRBD1 aligns across 7 bases. This CDR3 region has 13 residues. Germline CDR1 reads MNHEY; CDR2 reads SVGAGI. The CDR3 spells CASSPVGTDTQCF. The CDR3 region has the DNA TGTGCCAGCAGCCCCGTAGGGACAGATACGCAGTGTTTT.

Worth noting for this clonotype: Mismatch with germline at one junction end may stem from a read error. The chain couples TRBV9 to TRBJ2-5; D not certain. Per the germline V gene, CDR1 is SGDLS and CDR2 is YYNGEE. This CDR3 spans 16 amino acids. The CDR3 DNA reads TGTGCCAGCAGCGTAGATGGCAGCCCGCAGACCTACGAGCAGCACTTC. Protein sequence: CASSVDGSPQTYEQHF.

This clonotype was recorded many times. The V call is TRBV12-5, the J call TRBJ1-2, with a possible D match to TRBD1 (5 bases). CDR3 size: 17 residues. Trimming removed 4 bases at V and 4 bases at J, with 22 bases between. Germline V lookup: CDR1 LGHNT, CDR2 FRNRAP. CDR3 loop: CASGSESLQGKTYGYTF. CDR3 DNA: TGTGCTAGTGGTTCAGAATCTTTGCAGGGAAAGACCTATGGCTACACCTTC.

Regarding this clonotype: No conserved phenylalanine or tryptophan is present at the end of the CDR3, so a read error is the likely explanation. The rearrangement joins TRBV24-1 to TRBJ2-1, with 9 bases aligning to TRBD1. CDR1 and CDR2 from the germline V gene are KGHDR and SFDVKD. V was pared by 4 bases and J by 1 base, with 7 bases of the junction left unmatched. This CDR3 is 17 amino acids long. The CDR3 protein is CATSDLTGTGSYNEQFL. CDR3 sequence (DNA): TGTGCCACCAGTGACCTTACCGGGACAGGGTCCTACAATGAGCAGTTCCTC.

Notes on this clonotype: Possible read error: a much larger clone is one base away. The missing conserved phenylalanine or tryptophan at the end of this CDR3 makes a read error likely. The chain links TRBV2 to TRBJ2-7, with D unclear. Germline-derived CDR1 and CDR2 are SNHLY and FYNNEI. Trimming shortened V by 6 bases and J by 3 bases, and 9 bases separated the two germline ends. The length of the CDR3 is 12 residues. The CDR3 loop is CASRGRGYEQYL. The CDR3 coding sequence is TGTGCCAGCAGGGGAAGAGGCTACGAGCAGTACCTC.

This clonotype was observed many times. CDR3 amino acids: CASSLIQGARTEAFF. DNA for the CDR3: TGCGCCAGCAGCCTAATCCAGGGGGCGAGGACTGAAGCTTTCTTT. The chain employs TRBV4-3 and TRBJ1-1, with 8 bases identical to TRBD1. The V gene's germline CDR1 is LGHNA and CDR2 YSLEER. V was clipped by 4 bases and J by 5 bases; unmatched bases: 9. This CDR3 has 15 amino acids.

Turning to this clonotype: A much larger clone is a single base away; this may be a read error. The CDR3 spells CASSLGGADGTFSSQPQHF. The CDR3 region has the DNA TGTGCCAGCAGCTTGGGGGGTGCGGACGGAACCTTTAGCAGTCAGCCCCAGCATTTT. The chain recombines TRBV7-2 with TRBJ1-5; a possible D gene is TRBD1 (5 bases). This CDR3 has 19 amino acids. In germline, CDR1 is SGHTA, CDR2 FQGNSA.

To note about this clonotype: No conserved phenylalanine or tryptophan is present at the end of the CDR3, so a read error is the likely explanation. The DNA is left out, because the CDR3 cannot be placed on it with certainty; the CDR3 is given as TCRdb lists it. The chain joins TRBV6-5 to TRBJ1-1. Germline V gene lookup returns CDR1 MNHEY and CDR2 SVGAGI. The CDR3 length is 11 residues, termini included. This CDR3 reads CACTLNTEAFL.

With regard to this clonotype: A read error may explain this, as a much larger clone is one base away. The CDR3 carries no conserved terminal phenylalanine or tryptophan, so it likely arises from a read error. This CDR3 reads CASSQALGYGYTS. The CDR3 nucleotides read TGCGCCAGCAGCCAAGCATTGGGCTATGGCTACACCTCC. The rearrangement joins TRBV4-1 to TRBJ1-2, with D hard to call. V was shortened by 1 base and J by 4 bases, with 7 bases between the two germline ends. The CDR3 covers 13 residues. CDR1 is MGHRA, CDR2 YSYEKL, per germline.

This clonotype was recorded at least ten times. The chain joins TRBV7-9 to TRBJ1-1; a weak D match, TRBD1 (5 bases). This CDR3 is built from 13 residues. Per the germline V gene, CDR1 is SEHNR and CDR2 is FQNEAQ (reference sequence). V shed 6 bases and J shed 3 bases, with 11 bases lying between them. CDR3 residues: CASRDDRYTEAFF. The CDR3 DNA is TGTGCCAGCAGAGATGACAGATACACTGAAGCTTTCTTT.

At least ten counts were recorded for this clonotype. The chain recombines TRBV7-9 with TRBJ2-1; D unresolved. With 4 bases removed from V and 0 bases from J, the gap between germline ends came to 7 bases. CDR1 is SEHNR and CDR2 is FQNEAQ in the germline V gene (reference sequence). CDR3 length: 14 amino acids. The CDR3 nucleotides are TGTGCCAGCAGCTCGCAGAGCTCCTACAATGAGCAGTTCTTC. It codes for CASSSQSSYNEQFF.

About this clonotype itself: One base away lies a much larger clone, so this may be a sequencing read error. The rearrangement joins TRBV11-1 to TRBJ2-7, with 8 bases matching TRBD2. This CDR3 contains 15 residues. Germline CDR1 and CDR2: SGHAT and FQDESV (reference sequence). The CDR3 spells CASILEGSGTYEQYF. CDR3 nucleotide sequence: TGTGCCAGCATCTTAGAGGGTAGCGGGACCTACGAGCAGTACTTC.

As to this clonotype: A much bigger clone sits one base away, suggesting this may be a read error. This sequence joins TRBV7-2 and TRBJ2-2; TRBD2 matches at 14 bases. The length of the CDR3 is 15 residues. V lost 8 bases to trimming and J lost 6 bases; unmatched junction nucleotides: 5. Germline V gives CDR1 SGHTA, CDR2 FQGNSA. This CDR3 reads CASSGLAGDAGELFF. CDR3 in DNA: TGTGCCAGCTCGGGACTAGCGGGGGACGCCGGGGAGCTGTTTTTT.

This clonotype showed up just once. This may come from a read error, since a much larger clone is one base off. The chain couples TRBV11-2 to TRBJ2-1; 9 nucleotides align to TRBD2. The CDR3 has 14 residues. Germline lookup yields CDR1 SGHAT and CDR2 FQNNGV. In DNA form, the CDR3 reads TGTGCCAGCAGCGTGACTAGCGGTGACAATGAGCAGTCCTTC. It specifies CASSVTSGDNEQSF.

Notes on this clonotype: A read error is possible here, since a much larger clone lies one base away. The chain employs TRBV3-1 and TRBJ2-1, with 7 bases lining up with TRBD2. The CDR3 is made up of 15 amino acids. CDR1 is LGHDT, CDR2 YNNKEL, per germline (reference sequence). Germline trimming cut 2 bases from V and 8 bases from J; bases unmatched to any gene: 9. The CDR3 DNA sequence: TGTGCCAGCAGCCAATTGACTGGCGGGAGCGATGAGCAGTTCTTC. Its translation is CASSQLTGGSDEQFF.

This clonotype occurred many times. The chain recombines TRBV5-6 with TRBJ2-7; D is possibly TRBD1 (6 bases). The ends were cut back, 5 bases at V and 3 bases at J, with 9 bases in the middle. In germline, CDR1 is SGHDT, CDR2 YYEEEE. The CDR3 sequence is 12 residues long. The CDR3 protein is CASSGGLYEQYF. The DNA for the CDR3 is TGTGCCAGCAGTGGGGGCCTCTACGAGCAGTACTTC. Using reference TRBV5-6 and TRBJ2-7 for the parts outside the CDR3, the full variable domain is DAGVTQSPTHLIKTRGQQVTLRCSPKSGHDTVSWYQQALGQGPQFIFQYYEEEERQRGNFPDRFSGHQFPNYSSELNVNALLLGDSALYLCASSGGLYEQYFGPGTRLTVT.

The chain joins TRBV7-2 to TRBJ1-1, with D unresolved. Trimming pared 5 bases from V and 11 bases from J, leaving 21 bases between. Germline CDR1 and CDR2: SGHTA and FQGNSA. The CDR3 contains 14 residues. The CDR3 sequence: CASSLRTASLGAFF. The CDR3 DNA reads as TGTGCCAGCAGCCTCAGGACCGCGTCCTTGGGGGCTTTCTTT. Based on the CDR3 plus reference TRBV7-2 and TRBJ1-1, the full variable domain is GAGVSQSPSNKVTEKGKDVELRCDPISGHTALYWYRQSLGQGLEFLIYFQGNSAPDKSGLPSDRFSAERTGGSVSTLTIQRTQQEDSAVYLCASSLRTASLGAFFGQGTRLTVV.

At least ten counts were recorded for this clonotype. The genes are TRBV7-4 and TRBJ1-2; unclear D gene. The V gene's germline CDR1 is SGHVT and CDR2 SQSDAQ. The length of the CDR3 is 17 residues. Trimming took off 2 bases at V and 4 bases at J, with 20 bases between the two ends. The CDR3 DNA reads TGTGCCAGCAGCTTACACTATTCAGCTCGAAAGACCTATGGCTACACCTTC. Its translation is CASSLHYSARKTYGYTF.

This clonotype has ten or more counts. The V call is TRBV9, the J call TRBJ1-2; possibly TRBD1 for D (6 bases). The CDR3 totals 14 residues. V was pared by 1 base and J by 4 bases, with 11 bases between. The germline gives CDR1 SGDLS, CDR2 YYNGEE. The CDR3 reads CASSVTTGTYGYTF. For the CDR3, the DNA is TGTGCCAGCAGCGTAACGACAGGCACCTATGGCTACACCTTC. Full variable domain (outside the CDR3, taken from reference TRBV9 and TRBJ1-2): DSGVTQTPKHLITATGQRVTLRCSPRSGDLSVYWYQQSLDQGLQFLIQYYNGEERAKGNILERFSAQQFPDLHSELNLSSLELGDSALYFCASSVTTGTYGYTFGSGTRLTVV.

This clonotype was counted only a few times. The chain has TRBV11-2 and TRBJ2-2; 7 nucleotides agree with TRBD2. There are 16 residues in the CDR3. V lost 5 bases, J lost 4 bases, and 10 bases stayed unmatched. The germline gives CDR1 SGHAT, CDR2 FQNNGV. CDR3 loop: CASSPRAGVRTGELFF. The CDR3 bases are TGTGCCAGCAGCCCTAGGGCGGGAGTACGCACCGGGGAGCTGTTTTTT.

A note on this clonotype: This may arise from a read error, as a much more abundant clone is one base away. V is TRBV3-1 and J is TRBJ1-1; 8 bases map to TRBD1. Losses at the gene ends were 2 bases for V and 6 bases for J; bases not matched to a gene: 5. CDR1 is LGHDT and CDR2 is YNNKEL in the germline V gene (reference sequence). This CDR3 has 14 residues. The DNA of the CDR3 is TGTGCCAGCAGCCAAAAGGACAGGGTAGCTGAAGCTTTCTTT. This sequence encodes CASSQKDRVAEAFF.

This clonotype was counted ten times or more. In DNA, the CDR3 is TGTGCCAGTAGTATCGCGGACAGGAGCTCCTATAATTCACCCCTCCACTTT. This translates into CASSIADRSSYNSPLHF. V is TRBV19 and J is TRBJ1-6; 7 bases align to TRBD1. Germline values: CDR1 LNHDA, CDR2 SQIVND (reference sequence). The CDR3 extends over 17 amino acids. V was clipped by 3 bases and J by 0 bases; unmatched bases: 5.